These T cell receptor beta chains were read from a single sample in a study of shared clonotypes between healthy human individuals. Libraries were prepared by immunoSEQ multiplex PCR; TCRdb keeps only in-frame clonotypes and omits some of them. The repertoire holds approximately 620,000 clones, with 97% as singletons. Sequenced input: naive CD4+ T cells sorted from blood. These TCRs come from a woman under 40 in good health. CDR3s include the opening cysteine and the closing phenylalanine or tryptophan. The D gene is left open where the match is weak. A row's size may be missing; if present it is once, few, many or a size class.

CDR3 DNA: TGCGCCAGCAGATGGGACCAAGAGACCCAGTACTTC
CDR3 protein: CASRWDQETQYF
D gene: .
clone size: .
J gene: TRBJ2-5
V gene: TRBV5-1

CDR3 DNA: TGTGCCAGCAGTTTGAGCGGGAGGTACGAGCAGTACTTC
CDR3 protein: CASSLSGRYEQYF
D gene: TRBD2
clone size: once
J gene: TRBJ2-7
V gene: TRBV5-4

CDR3 DNA: TGTGCCAGCAGTAAACAGGGCTTGAATGAAAAACTGTTTTTT
CDR3 protein: CASSKQGLNEKLFF
D gene: .
clone size: .
J gene: TRBJ1-4
V gene: TRBV28

CDR3 DNA: TGTGCCAGCAGTGGGGTCGAGACACAGACTAGCGGGAGCTCCTACGAGCAGTACTTC
CDR3 protein: CASSGVETQTSGSSYEQYF
D gene: TRBD2
clone size: .
J gene: TRBJ2-7
V gene: TRBV6-4

CDR3 DNA: TGTGCCAGCAGACGAACGCCTAGTCGCGCTGAAGCTTTCTTT
CDR3 protein: CASRRTPSRAEAFF
D gene: .
clone size: .
J gene: TRBJ1-1
V gene: TRBV7-8

CDR3 DNA: TGTGCCAGCAGTCCGGAGAACTATGGCTACACCTTC
CDR3 protein: CASSPENYGYTF
D gene: .
clone size: .
J gene: TRBJ1-2
V gene: TRBV6-6

CDR3 DNA: TGTGCCAGCTCTTCAGGTAGCGGGAAACTCAATGAGCAGTTCTTC
CDR3 protein: CASSSGSGKLNEQFF
D gene: TRBD2
clone size: .
J gene: TRBJ2-1
V gene: TRBV28

CDR3 DNA: TGTGCCAGCAGACCATCAGGGGCCGTCCCAGATACGCAGTATTTT
CDR3 protein: CASRPSGAVPDTQYF
D gene: .
clone size: once
J gene: TRBJ2-3
V gene: TRBV6-6

CDR3 DNA: TGTGCCAGCAGATGGACAGGGTCCAACTATGGCTACACCTTC
CDR3 protein: CASRWTGSNYGYTF
D gene: TRBD1
clone size: .
J gene: TRBJ1-2
V gene: TRBV2

CDR3 DNA: TGTGCCAGCTCACCACCGAACCTACCTACGGGACGCTATGGCTACACCTTC
CDR3 protein: CASSPPNLPTGRYGYTF
D gene: .
clone size: once
J gene: TRBJ1-2
V gene: TRBV18

CDR3 DNA: TGTGCCAGCAGACTAAGACTCTCCTACAATGAGCAGTTCTTC
CDR3 protein: CASRLRLSYNEQFF
D gene: .
clone size: .
J gene: TRBJ2-1
V gene: TRBV2

CDR3 DNA: TGTGCCAGTAGTCGACAAATCGGACAGGGAGGAACAGATACGCAGTATTTT
CDR3 protein: CASSRQIGQGGTDTQYF
D gene: TRBD1
clone size: .
J gene: TRBJ2-3
V gene: TRBV19

CDR3 DNA: TGCAGCGTTGAAGGGTTAGGGACAGTCGGAAACACCATATATTTT
CDR3 protein: CSVEGLGTVGNTIYF
D gene: TRBD1
clone size: .
J gene: TRBJ1-3
V gene: TRBV29-1

CDR3 DNA: TGTGCCAGCATGGCGGGAGTAGCCAAAAACATTCAGTACTTC
CDR3 protein: CASMAGVAKNIQYF
D gene: TRBD2
clone size: once
J gene: TRBJ2-4
V gene: TRBV2

CDR3 DNA: TGTGCCAGCAGTGATGGACTAGCGGGGAGCACAGATACGCAGTATTTT
CDR3 protein: CASSDGLAGSTDTQYF
D gene: TRBD2
clone size: .
J gene: TRBJ2-3
V gene: TRBV2

CDR3 DNA: TGCGCCAGCAGCCCCGCGGGACTAGCGGGACTACGCGAGCAGTACTTC
CDR3 protein: CASSPAGLAGLREQYF
D gene: TRBD2
clone size: .
J gene: TRBJ2-7
V gene: TRBV5-1

CDR3 DNA: TGTGCCAGCAGTGAAGTTCCCGAAGAGACCCAGTACTTC
CDR3 protein: CASSEVPEETQYF
D gene: .
clone size: .
J gene: TRBJ2-5
V gene: TRBV2

CDR3 DNA: TGTGCCAGCAGTTTATCGACACCGACTAATGAAAAACTGTTTTTT
CDR3 protein: CASSLSTPTNEKLFF
D gene: .
clone size: .
J gene: TRBJ1-4
V gene: TRBV28

CDR3 DNA: TGTGCCAGCAGTCCTTGGATGGTGAACACTGAAGCTTTCTTT
CDR3 protein: CASSPWMVNTEAFF
D gene: .
clone size: few
J gene: TRBJ1-1
V gene: TRBV6-6

CDR3 DNA: TGTGCCAGCAGTTACGGACAGGGGGTTAAAGAGACCCAGTACTTC
CDR3 protein: CASSYGQGVKETQYF
D gene: TRBD1
clone size: .
J gene: TRBJ2-5
V gene: TRBV7-2

CDR3 DNA: TGTGCCAGCAGCTTATTTGGACTAGCGGGAGGGAGTTACACCGGGGAGCTGTTTTTT
CDR3 protein: CASSLFGLAGGSYTGELFF
D gene: TRBD2
clone size: .
J gene: TRBJ2-2
V gene: TRBV7-9

CDR3 DNA: TGTGCCAGCAGCCAGAGACAGATCCAAGAGACCCAGTACTTC
CDR3 protein: CASSQRQIQETQYF
D gene: .
clone size: .
J gene: TRBJ2-5
V gene: TRBV14

CDR3 DNA: TGTGCCAGCAGCTTCGTGCTACATAGCAATCAGCCCCAGCATTTT
CDR3 protein: CASSFVLHSNQPQHF
D gene: .
clone size: .
J gene: TRBJ1-5
V gene: TRBV5-8

CDR3 DNA: TGTGCCAGGACGCCGGACGAGCAGTACTTC
CDR3 protein: CARTPDEQYF
D gene: .
clone size: .
J gene: TRBJ2-7
V gene: TRBV27

CDR3 DNA: TGTGCCAGCAGTTTTAGGGGGGCGAATGGCTACACCTTC
CDR3 protein: CASSFRGANGYTF
D gene: .
clone size: .
J gene: TRBJ1-2
V gene: TRBV27

CDR3 DNA: TGTGCCAGCACCCCGTTGCGAGGGGCCAACGTCCTGACTTTC
CDR3 protein: CASTPLRGANVLTF
D gene: .
clone size: .
J gene: TRBJ2-6
V gene: TRBV11-2

CDR3 DNA: TGCGCCAGCAGAGACGGGACCACCCTTCTCACAGATACGCAGTATTTT
CDR3 protein: CASRDGTTLLTDTQYF
D gene: .
clone size: .
J gene: TRBJ2-3
V gene: TRBV10-1

CDR3 DNA: TGCGCCAGCAGCCCGATAGTCATCGCAACTAATGAAAAACTGTTTTTT
CDR3 protein: CASSPIVIATNEKLFF
D gene: .
clone size: .
J gene: TRBJ1-4
V gene: TRBV4-1

CDR3 DNA: TGTGCCAGCAGTACCCTCCCCGACAGGGTAGAGACCCAGTACTTC
CDR3 protein: CASSTLPDRVETQYF
D gene: TRBD1
clone size: .
J gene: TRBJ2-5
V gene: TRBV27

CDR3 DNA: TGTGCCAGCAGTTACACGGGGACAGGGGATTTCGAGCAGTACTTC
CDR3 protein: CASSYTGTGDFEQYF
D gene: TRBD1
clone size: .
J gene: TRBJ2-7
V gene: TRBV6-6

CDR3 DNA: TGTGCCAGCAAAATAAGTCAGGGTCCTGGCACTGAAGCTTTCTTT
CDR3 protein: CASKISQGPGTEAFF
D gene: .
clone size: .
J gene: TRBJ1-1
V gene: TRBV6-1

CDR3 DNA: TGTGCCAGCAGTGGGACAGGGTGGCCCAATCAGCCCCAGCATTTT
CDR3 protein: CASSGTGWPNQPQHF
D gene: TRBD1
clone size: .
J gene: TRBJ1-5
V gene: TRBV28

CDR3 DNA: TGTGCCAGCAGTGAAGGAGGATTGTCGGGGAGCGATCAGCCCCAGCATTTT
CDR3 protein: CASSEGGLSGSDQPQHF
D gene: .
clone size: .
J gene: TRBJ1-5
V gene: TRBV2

CDR3 DNA: TGTGCCAGCAGGACCCCTAGGACTAGCGGGGTCTACGAGCAGTACTTC
CDR3 protein: CASRTPRTSGVYEQYF
D gene: TRBD2
clone size: .
J gene: TRBJ2-7
V gene: TRBV28

CDR3 DNA: TGCGCCAGCAGCCCCGGCTGGGCTAACTATGGCTACACCTTC
CDR3 protein: CASSPGWANYGYTF
D gene: .
clone size: .
J gene: TRBJ1-2
V gene: TRBV5-1

CDR3 DNA: TGTGCCAGCAGTCCGAACCGGGAGCAGTACTTC
CDR3 protein: CASSPNREQYF
D gene: .
clone size: .
J gene: TRBJ2-7
V gene: TRBV28

CDR3 DNA: TGCGCCAGCAGCCCCGGACAGGGTCGAGATACGCAGTATTTT
CDR3 protein: CASSPGQGRDTQYF
D gene: TRBD1
clone size: .
J gene: TRBJ2-3
V gene: TRBV5-1

CDR3 DNA: TGTGCCAGCAGTGATTGGCGGAGAGGCAATGAGCAGTTCTTC
CDR3 protein: CASSDWRRGNEQFF
D gene: .
clone size: .
J gene: TRBJ2-1
V gene: TRBV2

CDR3 DNA: TGTGCCAGCAGTGTTTGGAGTGGTGAGCAGTTCTTC
CDR3 protein: CASSVWSGEQFF
D gene: .
clone size: .
J gene: TRBJ2-1
V gene: TRBV2

CDR3 DNA: TGTGCCAGCAGCTTCAGGGATGGCACTGAAGCTTTCTTT
CDR3 protein: CASSFRDGTEAFF
D gene: .
clone size: .
J gene: TRBJ1-1
V gene: TRBV5-4

CDR3 DNA: TGTGCCAGCGGGGGTACACAGGTCTACGAGCAGTACTTC
CDR3 protein: CASGGTQVYEQYF
D gene: .
clone size: few
J gene: TRBJ2-7
V gene: TRBV27

CDR3 DNA: TGTGCCAGCAAATTTAGCGGGCAAGAGACCCAGTACTTC
CDR3 protein: CASKFSGQETQYF
D gene: TRBD2
clone size: .
J gene: TRBJ2-5
V gene: TRBV6-1

CDR3 DNA: TGTGCCAGCAGCTTAGTGTTCGAACTAGCGGGAGGTCTGCATGAGCAGTTCTTC
CDR3 protein: CASSLVFELAGGLHEQFF
D gene: TRBD2
clone size: .
J gene: TRBJ2-1
V gene: TRBV7-9